The rows below give T cell receptor beta chains drawn from one sample of a study of blood T cell repertoires in COVID-19. The data were produced by immunoSEQ multiplex PCR, yet TCRdb's version contains in-frame clones alone and is incomplete. In the table there are more than 80,000 clones, 75% to 90% of which are singletons. The source material was peripheral blood. Every receptor here comes from a man of 80 years or more with acute or convalescent COVID-19. Each CDR3 is given with its conserved first and last residue. D genes are given only for firm matches. Expanded clones get a size class; other rows say once, few or many, or leave the size out.

>TRBD1|TRBJ1-4|-|TRBV5-1
CASSWQGVGEKLFF
TGCGCCAGCAGCTGGCAGGGGGTAGGTGAAAAACTGTTTTTT
>TRBD1|TRBJ2-1|-|TRBV24-1
CATSDPWTGNYNEQFF
TGTGCCACCAGTGATCCATGGACAGGGAACTACAATGAGCAGTTCTTC
>-|TRBJ2-5|-|TRBV2
CASTKDGGLQETQYF
TGTGCCAGCACGAAAGACGGGGGGCTCCAAGAGACCCAGTACTTC
>TRBD2|TRBJ2-1|few|TRBV28
CASSPTSGRFF
TGTGCCAGCAGTCCGACTAGCGGGAGGTTCTTC
>TRBD2|TRBJ2-5|-|TRBV18
CASSPGLRLAGEKETQYF
TGTGCCAGCTCACCCGGCCTGAGACTAGCGGGAGAGAAGGAGACCCAGTACTTC
>-|TRBJ2-1|-|TRBV21-1
CASSKRELAGGNEQFF
TGTGCCAGCAGCAAACGTGAACTAGCGGGTGGGAATGAGCAGTTCTTC
>TRBD2|TRBJ2-3|-|TRBV6-1
CASSEGLAGRYTQYF
TGTGCCAGCAGTGAAGGACTAGCGGGACGATATACGCAGTATTTT
>-|TRBJ2-5|-|TRBV19
CASRLAGARQETQYF
TGTGCCAGTAGATTGGCAGGGGCGAGGCAAGAGACCCAGTACTTC
>-|TRBJ1-3|-|TRBV6-6
CASSYPRASGNTIYF
TGTGCCAGCAGTTACCCCAGGGCCTCTGGAAACACCATATATTTT
>TRBD2|TRBJ2-3|-|TRBV6-6
CASEKGLAGGTDTQYF
TGTGCCAGCGAGAAGGGGTTAGCGGGAGGAACAGATACGCAGTATTTT
>TRBD2|TRBJ2-7|-|TRBV7-9
CASSSGTSGRASEHEQYF
TGTGCCAGCAGCTCCGGGACTAGCGGGAGGGCAAGCGAACACGAGCAGTACTTC
>-|TRBJ2-1|-|TRBV29-1
CSVQVRVFNEQFF
TGCAGCGTTCAGGTGAGGGTCTTCAATGAGCAGTTCTTC
>-|TRBJ2-2|-|TRBV7-2
CASSSPGGGAPATGELFF
TGTGCCAGCAGCTCACCTGGAGGCGGGGCTCCCGCCACCGGGGAGCTGTTTTTT
>TRBD2|TRBJ2-1|-|TRBV19
CASSRLAGPSYNEQFF
TGTGCCAGTAGCCGACTAGCGGGACCGTCCTACAATGAGCAGTTCTTC
>-|TRBJ2-1|-|TRBV6-6
CASRGEQFF
TGTGCCAGTAGGGGTGAGCAGTTCTTC
>TRBD1|TRBJ2-7|-|TRBV28
CASSTGQPYEQYF
TGTGCCAGCAGCACGGGACAGCCCTACGAGCAGTACTTC
>TRBD2|TRBJ2-3|-|TRBV7-9
CASSSLSGRVADTQYF
TGTGCCAGCAGCTCCCTCAGCGGGAGGGTGGCAGATACGCAGTATTTT
>TRBD1|TRBJ2-7|-|TRBV5-6
CASILTGNSYEQYF
TGTGCCAGCATCCTGACAGGGAACTCCTACGAGCAGTACTTC
>-|TRBJ2-1|-|TRBV3-1/TRBV3-2
CASGPDTNNEQFF
TGTGCCAGCGGCCCCGACACGAACAATGAGCAGTTCTTC
>TRBD1|TRBJ1-5|-|TRBV19
CASNPRDRGRKGQPQHF
TGTGCCAGTAACCCCCGGGACAGGGGGCGCAAGGGTCAGCCCCAGCATTTT
>TRBD1|TRBJ1-5|-|TRBV19
CASISFRDRSHYQPQHF
TGTGCCAGTATCAGCTTCCGGGACAGGTCGCATTATCAGCCCCAGCATTTT
>-|TRBJ1-6|-|TRBV28
CASSPRRQGAVSNSPLHF
TGTGCCAGCAGTCCCCGCCGCCAGGGCGCCGTCTCGAATTCACCCCTCCACTTT
>TRBD2|TRBJ2-4|once|TRBV19
CASRRESLPKNIQYF
TGTGCCAGTAGGCGGGAGTCCCTGCCCAAAAACATTCAGTACTTC
>TRBD2|TRBJ2-3|-|TRBV27
CASSQGTTSGGTDTQYF
TGTGCCAGCAGCCAAGGGACTACCAGTGGTGGCACAGATACGCAGTATTTT
>TRBD1|TRBJ1-6|-|TRBV3-1/TRBV3-2
CASRTGTGVKSPLHF
TGTGCCAGCAGGACCGGGACAGGGGTTAAATCACCCCTCCACTTT
>TRBD2|TRBJ2-1|-|TRBV19
CASSIRGGGSYNEQFF
TGTGCCAGTAGTATTCGTGGGGGAGGGTCCTACAATGAGCAGTTCTTC
>TRBD2|TRBJ2-7|once|TRBV25-1
CASSAGPGTSYEQYF
TGTGCCAGCAGTGCCGGACCCGGGACTAGCTACGAGCAGTACTTC
>-|TRBJ1-1|few|TRBV6-5
CASSRHLEAFF
TGTGCCAGCAGTAGACACCTTGAAGCTTTCTTT
>TRBD1|TRBJ2-7|once|TRBV4-1
CASSDFEGARSYEQYF
TGCGCCAGCAGCGACTTTGAGGGGGCGAGGTCCTACGAGCAGTACTTC
>TRBD1|TRBJ1-2|-|TRBV5-1
CASGGQGAVKGYTF
TGCGCCAGCGGAGGACAGGGGGCAGTTAAAGGCTACACCTTC
>TRBD1|TRBJ1-1|-|TRBV2
CASSDHGQGRNTEAFF
TGTGCCAGCAGTGACCACGGACAGGGTCGGAACACTGAAGCTTTCTTT
>TRBD2|TRBJ2-5|-|TRBV19
CASSKVTSGGLETQYF
TGTGCCAGTAGTAAGGTGACTAGCGGGGGTCTGGAGACCCAGTACTTC
>TRBD2|TRBJ2-3|-|TRBV2
CASRESESGIGDTQYF
TGTGCCAGCAGAGAATCTGAGAGCGGGATTGGTGATACGCAGTATTTT
>TRBD1|TRBJ1-2|once|TRBV18
CASSPDRGRGGYTF
TGTGCCAGCTCACCAGACAGGGGGCGAGGTGGCTACACCTTC
>TRBD1|TRBJ2-1|-|TRBV5-4
CASSLGTGLYNEQFF
TGTGCCAGCAGCTTGGGGACAGGGCTGTACAATGAGCAGTTCTTC
>TRBD2|TRBJ2-3|-|TRBV15
CATSSPLAGGPGTQYF
TGTGCCACCAGCTCTCCTCTAGCGGGAGGGCCCGGTACGCAGTATTTT
>-|TRBJ1-1|once|TRBV18
CASSPWDSGPYTEAFF
TGTGCCAGCTCGCCGTGGGACTCCGGGCCGTACACTGAAGCTTTCTTT
>TRBD2|TRBJ2-1|-|TRBV11-1
CASSLAPYPGGDNEQFF
TGTGCCAGCAGCTTAGCCCCCTACCCCGGGGGGGACAATGAGCAGTTCTTC
>-|TRBJ2-7|-|TRBV13
CASSFRGRAWEQYF
TGTGCCAGCAGCTTTAGGGGGAGGGCCTGGGAGCAGTACTTC
>-|TRBJ2-2|-|TRBV7-2
CASSSRGSNTGELFF
TGTGCCAGCAGCTCCAGGGGCTCGAACACCGGGGAGCTGTTTTTT
>-|TRBJ1-1|-|TRBV6-6
CASSYDREYTEAFF
TGTGCCAGCAGTTACGACAGAGAGTACACTGAAGCTTTCTTT
>-|TRBJ2-2|few|TRBV7-8
CASLASSTGELFF
TGTGCCAGCCTAGCCTCGAGCACCGGGGAGCTGTTTTTT
>TRBD1|TRBJ2-2|-|TRBV6-5
CASRVPGGAHGELFF
TGTGCCAGCAGAGTACCAGGGGGCGCACACGGGGAGCTGTTTTTT
>-|TRBJ2-1|-|TRBV9
CASTPFEASRNNEQFF
TGTGCCAGCACCCCGTTTGAGGCTAGCCGTAACAATGAGCAGTTCTTC
>TRBD1|TRBJ2-7|-|TRBV19
CASSMSGRGPDEQYF
TGTGCCAGTAGTATGAGTGGCAGGGGGCCCGACGAGCAGTACTTC
>TRBD2|TRBJ2-7|once|TRBV6-1
CASSEAFGLADTYEQYF
TGTGCCAGCAGTGAAGCTTTCGGGCTAGCGGATACCTACGAGCAGTACTTC
>-|TRBJ2-2|-|TRBV11-2
CASSFTAEGVGELFF
TGTGCCAGCAGCTTTACGGCAGAGGGGGTCGGGGAGCTGTTTTTT
>-|TRBJ1-1|-|TRBV30
CAWSVGRGNTEAFF
TGTGCCTGGAGTGTGGGCAGGGGGAACACTGAAGCTTTCTTT
>-|TRBJ2-3|-|TRBV3-1/TRBV3-2
CASSQVADTQYF
TGTGCCAGCAGCCAAGTTGCGGATACGCAGTATTTT
>-|TRBJ1-5|-|TRBV18
CASSPDSSNQPQHF
TGTGCCAGCTCACCCGACAGTTCCAATCAGCCCCAGCATTTT
>-|TRBJ2-1|-|TRBV24-1
CATSDARDSYSYNEQFF
TGTGCCACCAGTGATGCCCGCGACAGTTACTCCTACAATGAGCAGTTCTTC
>TRBD1|TRBJ2-1|few|TRBV29-1
CSVEGQGANEQFF
TGCAGCGTTGAGGGACAGGGGGCTAATGAGCAGTTCTTC
>-|TRBJ1-1|-|TRBV6-6
CASSSRSHTEAFF
TGTGCCAGCAGTTCACGGTCCCACACTGAAGCTTTCTTT
>-|TRBJ1-4|-|TRBV5-4
CASSRTGGRKSEKLFF
TGTGCCAGCAGCAGGACCGGGGGGCGCAAGTCTGAAAAACTGTTTTTT
>TRBD2|TRBJ2-1|once|TRBV10-1
CASSGTRDEQFF
TGCGCCAGCAGCGGGACTAGGGATGAGCAGTTCTTC
>TRBD1|TRBJ1-1|-|TRBV7-2
CASSIRTGENTEAFF
TGTGCCAGCAGCATACGGACAGGGGAGAACACTGAAGCTTTCTTT
>TRBD1|TRBJ1-5|-|TRBV15
CATSRDRVGNQPQHF
TGTGCCACCAGCAGGGACAGGGTCGGCAATCAGCCCCAGCATTTT
>TRBD1|TRBJ2-7|-|TRBV28
CASSLVQGRYEQYF
TGTGCCAGCAGTTTGGTACAGGGGAGATACGAGCAGTACTTC
>-|TRBJ1-2|-|TRBV28
CASSFGAHNYGYTF
TGTGCCAGCAGTTTTGGGGCCCATAACTATGGCTACACCTTC
>-|TRBJ1-1|-|TRBV19
CASSIGGMNTEAFF
TGTGCCAGTAGTATAGGAGGGATGAACACTGAAGCTTTCTTT